These 3 T cell receptor beta chains were all obtained from the same sample, sequenced in a study of blood T cells in healthy people across ages. Together with a sample-barcoded 5' primer, a J-beta primer mix was included in a second PCR lasting about 7 to 11 cycles. A single record per CDR3 protein comes from TCRdb applying MiXCR to the 5' RACE reads. Of 450,000 to 600,000 distinct CDR3 sequences in the sample, around 27% were seen once. The data also belong to a second study, concerning T cells of mothers and their children.

The sample was blood. The receptor set was obtained from a boy between 2 and 10 years old in good health.

This clonotype was seen a handful of times. The rearrangement uses TRBV7-2 and TRBJ2-5; 7 bases are shared with TRBD2. The ends lost 6 bases at V and 2 bases at J; junction bases unmatched: 6. Germline V CDR1 and CDR2: SGHTA, FQGNSA. The CDR3 contains 14 residues. The CDR3 DNA follows: TGTGCCAGCAGGGTTGGCGGGGGACAAGAGACCCAGTACTTC. The encoded protein is CASRVGGGQETQYF.

This clonotype turned up a few times. This may come from a read error, since a much larger clone is one base off. V gene TRBV20-1 combines with J gene TRBJ1-1; D is possibly TRBD1 (5 bases). Germline lookup yields CDR1 DFQATT and CDR2 SNEGSKA (reference sequence). There are 14 residues in the CDR3. V was shortened by 7 bases and J by 1 base, with 16 bases between the two germline ends. CDR3 protein: CSVNRPPGNTEAFF. The CDR3 DNA is TGCAGTGTGAACAGGCCCCCGGGGAACACTGAAGCTTTCTTT.

The gene calls are TRBV9 and TRBJ1-2, with TRBD1 identical over 7 bases. CDR3 size: 14 residues. After removal of 0 bases from V and 6 bases from J, the junction contained 5 bases not matched to a gene. Germline V lookup: CDR1 SGDLS, CDR2 YYNGEE. Here the CDR3 DNA reads TGTGCCAGCAGCGTAGCTACAGGGGCAGATGGCTACACCTTC. This encodes CASSVATGADGYTF.